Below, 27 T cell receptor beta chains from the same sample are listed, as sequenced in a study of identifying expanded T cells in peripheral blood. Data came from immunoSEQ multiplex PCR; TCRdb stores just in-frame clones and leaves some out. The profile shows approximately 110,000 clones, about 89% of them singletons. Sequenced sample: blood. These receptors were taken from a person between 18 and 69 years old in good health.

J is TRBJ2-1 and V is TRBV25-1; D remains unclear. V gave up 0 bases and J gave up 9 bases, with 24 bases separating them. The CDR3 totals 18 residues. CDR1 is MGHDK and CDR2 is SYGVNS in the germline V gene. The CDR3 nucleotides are TGTGCCAGCAGTGAATATAGGCTTTCGTCGCGGTACTCAGGTGAGCAGTTCTTC. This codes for CASSEYRLSSRYSGEQFF. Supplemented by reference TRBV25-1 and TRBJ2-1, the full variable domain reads EADIYQTPRYLVIGTGKKITLECSQTMGHDKMYWYQQDPGMELHLIHYSYGVNSTEKGDLSSESTVSRIRTEHFPLTLESARPSHTSQYLCASSEYRLSSRYSGEQFFGPGTRLTVL.

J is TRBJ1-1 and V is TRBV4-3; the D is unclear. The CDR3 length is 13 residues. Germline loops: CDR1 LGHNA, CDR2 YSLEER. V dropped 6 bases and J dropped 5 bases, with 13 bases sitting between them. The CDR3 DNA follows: TGCGCCAGCAGGGATCTTCTGGGGACTGAAGCTTTCTTT. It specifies CASRDLLGTEAFF.

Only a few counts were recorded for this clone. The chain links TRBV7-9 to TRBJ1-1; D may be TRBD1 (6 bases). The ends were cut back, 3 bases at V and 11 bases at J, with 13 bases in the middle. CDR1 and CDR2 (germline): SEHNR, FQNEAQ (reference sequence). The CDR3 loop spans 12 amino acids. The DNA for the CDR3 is TGTGCCAGCAGCTTGGAATCAGGGGACGCTTTCTTT. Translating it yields CASSLESGDAFF.

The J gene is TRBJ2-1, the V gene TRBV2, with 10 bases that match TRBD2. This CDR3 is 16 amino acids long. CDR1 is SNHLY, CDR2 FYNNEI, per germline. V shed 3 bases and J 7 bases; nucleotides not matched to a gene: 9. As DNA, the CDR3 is TGTGCCAGCAGTGAGAGACAAGCGGGGGGGCGAAATGAGCAGTTCTTC. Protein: CASSERQAGGRNEQFF.

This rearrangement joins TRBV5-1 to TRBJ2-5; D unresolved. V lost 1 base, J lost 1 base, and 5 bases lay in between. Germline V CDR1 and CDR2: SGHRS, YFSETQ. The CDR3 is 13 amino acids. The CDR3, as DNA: TGCGCCAGCAGCTTGATTTCCCAAGAGACCCAGTACTTC. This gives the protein CASSLISQETQYF.

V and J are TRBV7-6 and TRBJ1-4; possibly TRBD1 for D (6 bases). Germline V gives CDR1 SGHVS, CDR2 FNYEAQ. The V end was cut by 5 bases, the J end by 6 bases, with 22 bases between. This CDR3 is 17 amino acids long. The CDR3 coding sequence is TGTGCCAGCAGCCACCTAGGTCCCGGGGCAGGGGATGAAAAACTGTTTTTT. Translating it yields CASSHLGPGAGDEKLFF.

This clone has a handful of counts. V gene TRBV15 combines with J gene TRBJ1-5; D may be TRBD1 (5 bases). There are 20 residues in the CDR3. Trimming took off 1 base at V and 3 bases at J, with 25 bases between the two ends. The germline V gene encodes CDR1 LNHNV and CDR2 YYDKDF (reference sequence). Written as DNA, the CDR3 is TGTGCCACCAGCAGAGGAGGGACCGGGGTAGCACCGACAAACAATCAGCCCCAGCATTTT. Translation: CATSRGGTGVAPTNNQPQHF.

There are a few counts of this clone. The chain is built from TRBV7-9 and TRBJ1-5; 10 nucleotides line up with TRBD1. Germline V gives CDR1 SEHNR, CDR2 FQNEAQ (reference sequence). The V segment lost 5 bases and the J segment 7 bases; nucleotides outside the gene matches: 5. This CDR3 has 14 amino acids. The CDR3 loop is CASSQTGGGQPQHF. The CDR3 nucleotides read TGTGCCAGCAGCCAGACAGGGGGCGGACAGCCCCAGCATTTT.

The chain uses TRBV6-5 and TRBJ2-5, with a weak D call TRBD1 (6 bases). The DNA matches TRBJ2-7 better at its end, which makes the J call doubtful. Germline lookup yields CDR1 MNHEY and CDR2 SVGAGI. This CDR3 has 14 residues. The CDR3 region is CASSQDRLTYEQYF. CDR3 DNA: TGTGCCAGCAGTCAGGACAGACTTACCTACGAGCAGTACTTC.

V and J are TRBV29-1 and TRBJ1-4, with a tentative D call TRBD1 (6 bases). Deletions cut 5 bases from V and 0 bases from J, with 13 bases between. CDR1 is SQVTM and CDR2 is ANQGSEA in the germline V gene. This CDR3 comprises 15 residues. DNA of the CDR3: TGCAGCGTTCGAACAGGGACCGCAACTAATGAAAAACTGTTTTTT. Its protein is CSVRTGTATNEKLFF.

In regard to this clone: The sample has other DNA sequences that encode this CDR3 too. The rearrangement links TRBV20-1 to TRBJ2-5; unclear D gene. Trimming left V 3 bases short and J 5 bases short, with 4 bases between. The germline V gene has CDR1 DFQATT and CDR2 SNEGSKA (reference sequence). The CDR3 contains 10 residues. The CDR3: CSARRETQYF. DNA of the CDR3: TGCAGTGCTAGGCGGGAGACCCAGTACTTC.

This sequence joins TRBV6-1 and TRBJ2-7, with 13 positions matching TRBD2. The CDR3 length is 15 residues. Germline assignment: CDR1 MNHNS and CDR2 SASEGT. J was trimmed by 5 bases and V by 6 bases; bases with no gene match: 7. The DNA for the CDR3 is TGTGCCAGCAGCGAGGGGACTAGCGGGGTGAACGAGCAGTACTTC. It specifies CASSEGTSGVNEQYF.

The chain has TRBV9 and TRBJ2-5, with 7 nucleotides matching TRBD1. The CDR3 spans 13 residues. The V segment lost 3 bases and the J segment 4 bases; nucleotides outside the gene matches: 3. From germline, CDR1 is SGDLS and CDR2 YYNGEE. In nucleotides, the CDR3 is TGTGCCAGCAGCGAAGGGGGCGTAGAGACCCAGTACTTC. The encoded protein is CASSEGGVETQYF.

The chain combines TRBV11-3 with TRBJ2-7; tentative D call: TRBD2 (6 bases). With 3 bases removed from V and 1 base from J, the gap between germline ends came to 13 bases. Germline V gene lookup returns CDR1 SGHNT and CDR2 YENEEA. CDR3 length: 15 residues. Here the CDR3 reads CASSFGTGGSYEQYF. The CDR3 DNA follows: TGTGCCAGCAGCTTCGGGACTGGGGGGTCCTACGAGCAGTACTTC.

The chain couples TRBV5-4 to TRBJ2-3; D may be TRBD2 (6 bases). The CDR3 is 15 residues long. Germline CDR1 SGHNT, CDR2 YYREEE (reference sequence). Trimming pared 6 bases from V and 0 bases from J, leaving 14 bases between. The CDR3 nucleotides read TGTGCCAGCACCTCTGCGGGGCGGAGCACAGATACGCAGTATTTT. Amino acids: CASTSAGRSTDTQYF. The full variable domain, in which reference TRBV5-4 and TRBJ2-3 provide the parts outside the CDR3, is ETGVTQSPTHLIKTRGQQVTLRCSSQSGHNTVSWYQQALGQGPQFIFQYYREEENGRGNFPPRFSGLQFPNYSSELNVNALELDDSALYLCASTSAGRSTDTQYFGPGTRLTVL.

The CDR3 nucleotides are TGTGCCAGCTCACCTTTCCGGGACAGGGGTGGAGAGACCCAGTACTTC. It encodes CASSPFRDRGGETQYF. V usage is TRBV18 and J usage is TRBJ2-5; 10 positions match TRBD1. CDR3 length: 16 residues. The J segment lost 4 bases and the V segment lost 3 bases, leaving 8 bases of the junction unmatched. Germline assignment: CDR1 KGHSH and CDR2 LQKENI.

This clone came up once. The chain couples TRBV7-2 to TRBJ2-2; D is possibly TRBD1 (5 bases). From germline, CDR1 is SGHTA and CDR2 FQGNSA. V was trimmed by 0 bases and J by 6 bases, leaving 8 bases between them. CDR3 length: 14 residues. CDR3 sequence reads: CASSLAQGAGELFF. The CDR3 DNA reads TGTGCCAGCAGCTTAGCGCAGGGTGCCGGGGAGCTGTTTTTT. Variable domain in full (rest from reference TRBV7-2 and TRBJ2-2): GAGVSQSPSNKVTEKGKDVELRCDPISGHTALYWYRQSLGQGLEFLIYFQGNSAPDKSGLPSDRFSAERTGGSVSTLTIQRTQQEDSAVYLCASSLAQGAGELFFGEGSRLTVL.

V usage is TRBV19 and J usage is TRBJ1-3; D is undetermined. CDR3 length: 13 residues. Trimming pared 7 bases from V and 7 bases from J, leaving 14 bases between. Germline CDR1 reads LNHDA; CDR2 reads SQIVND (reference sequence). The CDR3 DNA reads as TGTGCCAGTACCTTAACTAAATGGAACACCATATATTTT. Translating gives CASTLTKWNTIYF.

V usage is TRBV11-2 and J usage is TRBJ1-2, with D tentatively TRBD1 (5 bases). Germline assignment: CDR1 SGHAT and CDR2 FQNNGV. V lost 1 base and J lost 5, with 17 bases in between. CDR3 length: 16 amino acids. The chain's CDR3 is CASSLGGAAVGYGYTF. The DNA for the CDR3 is TGTGCCAGCAGCTTAGGAGGGGCAGCAGTCGGATATGGCTACACCTTC.

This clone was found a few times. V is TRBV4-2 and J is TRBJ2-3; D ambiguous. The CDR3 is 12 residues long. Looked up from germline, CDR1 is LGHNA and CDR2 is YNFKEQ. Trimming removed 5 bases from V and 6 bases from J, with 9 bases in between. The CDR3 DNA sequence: TGTGCCAGCAGCTCTGGGCGGGATACGCAGTATTTT. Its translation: CASSSGRDTQYF.

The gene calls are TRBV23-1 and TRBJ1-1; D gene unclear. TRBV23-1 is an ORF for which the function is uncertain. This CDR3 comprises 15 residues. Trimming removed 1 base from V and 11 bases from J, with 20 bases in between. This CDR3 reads CASSQLTDSKSGAFF. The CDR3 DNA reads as TGCGCCAGCAGTCAATTGACCGACTCCAAGTCGGGGGCTTTCTTT.

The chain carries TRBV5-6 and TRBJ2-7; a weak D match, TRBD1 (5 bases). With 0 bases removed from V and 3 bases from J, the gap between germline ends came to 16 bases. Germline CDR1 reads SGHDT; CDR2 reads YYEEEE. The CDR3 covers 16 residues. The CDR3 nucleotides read TGTGCCAGCAGCTTGGGGGGCAGGGAAGGGGACTACGAGCAGTACTTC. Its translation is CASSLGGREGDYEQYF.

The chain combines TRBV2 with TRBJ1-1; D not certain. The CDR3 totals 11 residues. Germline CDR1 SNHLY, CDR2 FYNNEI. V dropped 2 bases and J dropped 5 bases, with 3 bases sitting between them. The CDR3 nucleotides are TGTGCCAGCAGTGAATGGACTGAAGCTTTCTTT. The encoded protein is CASSEWTEAFF.

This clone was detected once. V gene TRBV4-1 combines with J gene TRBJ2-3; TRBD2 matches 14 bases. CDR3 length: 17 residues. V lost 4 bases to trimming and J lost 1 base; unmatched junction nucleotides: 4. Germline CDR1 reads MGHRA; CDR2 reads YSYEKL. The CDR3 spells CASSPPTSGGGTDTQYF. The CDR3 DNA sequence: TGCGCCAGCAGCCCCCCGACTAGCGGGGGGGGCACAGATACGCAGTATTTT.

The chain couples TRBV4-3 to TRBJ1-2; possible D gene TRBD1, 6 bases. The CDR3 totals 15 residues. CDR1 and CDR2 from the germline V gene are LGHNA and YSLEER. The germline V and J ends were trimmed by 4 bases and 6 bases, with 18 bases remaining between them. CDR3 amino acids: CASSRLGGRGDGYTF. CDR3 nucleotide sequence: TGCGCCAGCAGCCGTTTGGGGGGGCGTGGGGATGGCTACACCTTC.

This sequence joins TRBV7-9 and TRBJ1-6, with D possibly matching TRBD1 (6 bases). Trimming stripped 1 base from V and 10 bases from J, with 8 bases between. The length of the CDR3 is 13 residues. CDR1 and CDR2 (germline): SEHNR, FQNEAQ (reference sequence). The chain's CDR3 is CASSLVTGSPLHF. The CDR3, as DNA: TGTGCCAGCAGCTTAGTGACAGGATCACCCCTCCACTTT.

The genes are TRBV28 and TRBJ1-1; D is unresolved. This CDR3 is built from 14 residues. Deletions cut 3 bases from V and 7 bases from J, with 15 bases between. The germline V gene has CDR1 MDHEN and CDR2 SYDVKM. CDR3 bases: TGTGCCAGCAGTTTCCGTCGTGGAGTGAATGAAGCTTTCTTT. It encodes CASSFRRGVNEAFF.